This T cell receptor (beta chain) was found in a study of T cell changes during pregnancy in multiple sclerosis. The trim removed 5 bases at V and 7 bases at J, leaving 4 bases unmatched. Germline lookup yields CDR1 LNHDA and CDR2 SQIVND (reference sequence). This CDR3 has 12 residues. Profiled with immunoSEQ multiplex PCR; TCRdb holds only in-frame clones, not every one. The sample includes 15,000 to 20,000 clones, 89% of them seen just once. The V and J genes are TRBV19 and TRBJ2-7; 8 bases are a match to TRBD1. The source was CD8+ T cells from peripheral blood mononuclear cells, collected in the second trimester of pregnancy. This TCR was recovered from a female donor in good health, enrolled as a control in a pregnancy study. CDR3 bases: TGTGCCAGTAGTCAGGGGGCGCTTGAGCAGTACTTC. Translated: CASSQGALEQYF.